This T cell receptor (beta chain) originates from a study of response to subunit inactivated influenza vaccine. Germline loops: CDR1 DFQATT, CDR2 SNEGSKA (reference sequence). The length of the CDR3 is 14 residues. The J segment lost 5 bases and the V segment lost 3 bases, leaving 8 bases of the junction unmatched. MiXCR, applied by TCRdb to the RT-PCR reads, yields one record per CDR3 protein. The data show about 480,000 distinct CDR3 sequences, about 25% seen once. Broader study findings: Only a handful of new T cells, the authors suggested, are recruited with each seasonal influenza vaccination.

Worth noting for this clonotype: Its antigen is undetermined.

The source is a man aged 45-65 years who received an inactivated influenza vaccine. The input for sequencing was CD4+ T cells sorted from PBMCs, taken 5 days after vaccination. The J gene is TRBJ2-3, the V gene TRBV20-1; TRBD2 aligns across 7 bases. The CDR3 sequence is CSASFRLAGDTQYF. CDR3 in DNA: TGCAGTGCTAGTTTCCGACTAGCCGGAGATACGCAGTATTTT.